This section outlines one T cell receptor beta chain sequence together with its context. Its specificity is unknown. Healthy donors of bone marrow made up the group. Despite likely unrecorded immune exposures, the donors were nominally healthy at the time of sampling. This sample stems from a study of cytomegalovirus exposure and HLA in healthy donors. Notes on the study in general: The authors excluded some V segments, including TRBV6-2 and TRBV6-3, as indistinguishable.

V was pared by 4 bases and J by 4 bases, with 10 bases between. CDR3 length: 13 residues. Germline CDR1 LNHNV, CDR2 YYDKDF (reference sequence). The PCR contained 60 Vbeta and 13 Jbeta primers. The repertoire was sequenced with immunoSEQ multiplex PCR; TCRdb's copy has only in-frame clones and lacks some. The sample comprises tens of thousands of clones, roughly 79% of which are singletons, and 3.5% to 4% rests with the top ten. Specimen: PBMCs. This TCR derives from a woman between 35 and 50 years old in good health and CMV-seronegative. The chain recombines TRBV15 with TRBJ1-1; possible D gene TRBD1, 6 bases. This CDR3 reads CATSKEGGTEAFF. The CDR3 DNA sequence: TGTGCCACCAGCAAAGAGGGGGGCACTGAAGCTTTCTTT.